Sequencing of this T cell receptor beta chain was carried out in a study of blood T cell repertoires in COVID-19. About the research overall: T cells, B-cell-depleted T cells, or PBMCs provided the cDNA or gDNA that served as material.

The V end was cut by 5 bases, the J end by 5 bases, with 12 bases between. This CDR3 spans 13 amino acids. CDR1 and CDR2 from the germline V gene are SGHTA and FQGTGA. Original processing methods: Amplifying reference gene primers gave estimates of nucleated cell counts. Assay: immunoSEQ multiplex PCR; the TCRdb copy retains only in-frame clones and omits some. V, J and clone size reflect that table, while D and trimming were determined from the DNA. The sample carries about 46,000 clones, 80% to 90% recorded once. Sequencing was performed on peripheral blood. The J gene is TRBJ1-1, the V gene TRBV7-3; TRBD1 is a possible D gene (6 bases). The TCR comes from a human donor in a cohort sampled during active COVID-19. The donor label of this sample is uncertain. CDR3 sequence reads: CASSMDRGTEAFF. The CDR3 nucleotides are TGTGCCAGCAGCATGGACAGAGGTACTGAAGCTTTCTTT.